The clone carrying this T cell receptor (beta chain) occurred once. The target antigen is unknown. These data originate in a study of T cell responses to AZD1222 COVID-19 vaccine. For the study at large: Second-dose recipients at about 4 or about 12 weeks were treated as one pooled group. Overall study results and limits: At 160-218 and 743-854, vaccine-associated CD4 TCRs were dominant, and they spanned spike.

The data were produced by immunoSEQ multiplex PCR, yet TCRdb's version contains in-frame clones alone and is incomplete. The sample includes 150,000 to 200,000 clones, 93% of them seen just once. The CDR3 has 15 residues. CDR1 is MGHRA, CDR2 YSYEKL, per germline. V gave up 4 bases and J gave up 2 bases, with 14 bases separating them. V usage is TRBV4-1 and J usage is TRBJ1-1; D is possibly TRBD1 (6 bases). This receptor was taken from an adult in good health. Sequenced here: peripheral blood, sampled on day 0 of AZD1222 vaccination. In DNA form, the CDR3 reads TGCGCCAGCAGCCCCGAACCAGGGACAAACACTGAAGCTTTCTTT. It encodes CASSPEPGTNTEAFF.